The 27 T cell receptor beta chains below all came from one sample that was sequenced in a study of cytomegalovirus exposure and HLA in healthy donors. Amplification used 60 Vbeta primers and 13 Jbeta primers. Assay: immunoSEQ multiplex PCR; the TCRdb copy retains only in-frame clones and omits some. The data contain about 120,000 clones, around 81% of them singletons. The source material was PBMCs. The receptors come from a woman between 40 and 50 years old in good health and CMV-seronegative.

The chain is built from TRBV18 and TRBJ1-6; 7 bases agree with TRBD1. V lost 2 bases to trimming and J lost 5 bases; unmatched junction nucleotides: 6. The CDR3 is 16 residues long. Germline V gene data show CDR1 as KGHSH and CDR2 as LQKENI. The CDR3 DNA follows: TGTGCCAGCTCACCAACAGGGGCCGGCCATAATTCACCCCTCCACTTT. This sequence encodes CASSPTGAGHNSPLHF.

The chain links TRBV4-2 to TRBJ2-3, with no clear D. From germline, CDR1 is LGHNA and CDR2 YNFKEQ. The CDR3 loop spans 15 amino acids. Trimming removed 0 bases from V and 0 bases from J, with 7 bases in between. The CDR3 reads CASSQESGSTDTQYF. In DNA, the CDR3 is TGTGCCAGCAGCCAAGAATCGGGTAGCACAGATACGCAGTATTTT.

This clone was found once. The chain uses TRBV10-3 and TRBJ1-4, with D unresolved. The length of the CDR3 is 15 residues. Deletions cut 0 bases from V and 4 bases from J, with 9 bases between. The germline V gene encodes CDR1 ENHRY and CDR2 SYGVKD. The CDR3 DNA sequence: TGTGCCATCAGTGAGTCGCTAGTAAATAATGAAAAACTGTTTTTT. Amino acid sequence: CAISESLVNNEKLFF.

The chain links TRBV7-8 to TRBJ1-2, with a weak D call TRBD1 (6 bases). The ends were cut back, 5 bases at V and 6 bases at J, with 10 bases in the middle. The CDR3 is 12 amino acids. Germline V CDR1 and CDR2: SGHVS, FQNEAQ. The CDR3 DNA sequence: TGTGCCAGCAGCCGCAACAGGGATGGCTACACCTTC. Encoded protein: CASSRNRDGYTF.

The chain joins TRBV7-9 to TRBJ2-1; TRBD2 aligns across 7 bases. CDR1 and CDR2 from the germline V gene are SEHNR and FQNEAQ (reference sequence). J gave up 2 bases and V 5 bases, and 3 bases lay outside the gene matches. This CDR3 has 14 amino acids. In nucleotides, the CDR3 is TGTGCCAGCAGCCGGGGGGTAGCCTACAATGAGCAGTTCTTC. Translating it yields CASSRGVAYNEQFF. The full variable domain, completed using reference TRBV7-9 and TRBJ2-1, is DTGVSQNPRHKITKRGQNVTFRCDPISEHNRLYWYRQTLGQGPEFLTYFQNEAQLEKSRLLSDRFSAERPKGSFSTLEIQRTEQGDSAMYLCASSRGVAYNEQFFGPGTRLTVL.

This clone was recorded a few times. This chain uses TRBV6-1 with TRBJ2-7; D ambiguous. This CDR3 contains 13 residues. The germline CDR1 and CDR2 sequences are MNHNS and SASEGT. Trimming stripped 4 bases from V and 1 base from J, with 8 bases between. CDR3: CASSAEPSYEQYF. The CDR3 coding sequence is TGTGCCAGCAGTGCAGAACCTTCCTACGAGCAGTACTTC.

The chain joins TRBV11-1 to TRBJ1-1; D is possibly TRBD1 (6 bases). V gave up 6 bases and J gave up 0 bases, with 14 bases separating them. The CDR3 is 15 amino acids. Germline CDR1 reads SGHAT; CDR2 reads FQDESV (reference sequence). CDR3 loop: CASRPGDELNTEAFF. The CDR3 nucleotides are TGTGCCAGCAGGCCAGGGGATGAACTGAACACTGAAGCTTTCTTT.

As DNA, the CDR3 is TGTGCCAGTAGCCCGGCGGGGGTATCGGACGAGCAGTACTTC. Amino acids: CASSPAGVSDEQYF. The rearrangement links TRBV19 to TRBJ2-7, with 7 bases aligning to TRBD2. The CDR3 has 14 amino acids. The ends lost 6 bases at V and 5 bases at J; junction bases unmatched: 10. Per the germline V gene, CDR1 is LNHDA and CDR2 is SQIVND (reference sequence).

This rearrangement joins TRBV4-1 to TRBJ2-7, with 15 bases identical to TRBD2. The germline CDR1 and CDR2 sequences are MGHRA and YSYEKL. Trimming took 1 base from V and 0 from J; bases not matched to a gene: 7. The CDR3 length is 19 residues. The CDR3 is CASSQAPGLAGGISYEQYF. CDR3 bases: TGCGCCAGCAGCCAAGCCCCGGGACTAGCGGGGGGAATCTCCTACGAGCAGTACTTC.

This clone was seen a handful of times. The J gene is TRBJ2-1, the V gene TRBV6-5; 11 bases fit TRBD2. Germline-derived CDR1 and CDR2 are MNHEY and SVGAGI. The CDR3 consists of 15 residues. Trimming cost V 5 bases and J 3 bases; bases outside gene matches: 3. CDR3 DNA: TGTGCCAGCAGTCCTAGCGGGGGGCACTACAATGAGCAGTTCTTC. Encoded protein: CASSPSGGHYNEQFF.

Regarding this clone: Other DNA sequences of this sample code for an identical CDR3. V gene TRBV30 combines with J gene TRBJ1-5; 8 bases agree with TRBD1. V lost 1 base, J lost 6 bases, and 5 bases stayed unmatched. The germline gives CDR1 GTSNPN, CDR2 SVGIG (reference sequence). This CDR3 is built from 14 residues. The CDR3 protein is CAWSAGQGGQPQHF. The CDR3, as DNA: TGTGCCTGGAGTGCCGGACAGGGCGGTCAGCCCCAGCATTTT.

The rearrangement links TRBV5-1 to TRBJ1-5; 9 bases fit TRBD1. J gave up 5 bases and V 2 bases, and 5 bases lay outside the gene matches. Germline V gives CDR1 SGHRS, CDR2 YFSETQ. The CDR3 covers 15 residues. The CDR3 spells CASSFTGQGDQPQHF. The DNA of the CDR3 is TGCGCCAGCAGCTTCACGGGACAGGGCGATCAGCCCCAGCATTTT.

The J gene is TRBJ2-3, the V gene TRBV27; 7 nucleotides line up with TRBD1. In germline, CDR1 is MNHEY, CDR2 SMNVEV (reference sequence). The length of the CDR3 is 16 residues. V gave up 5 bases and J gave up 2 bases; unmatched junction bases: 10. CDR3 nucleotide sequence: TGTGCCAGCAGTGTGTACTCTGACAGGGCCACAGATACGCAGTATTTT. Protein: CASSVYSDRATDTQYF.

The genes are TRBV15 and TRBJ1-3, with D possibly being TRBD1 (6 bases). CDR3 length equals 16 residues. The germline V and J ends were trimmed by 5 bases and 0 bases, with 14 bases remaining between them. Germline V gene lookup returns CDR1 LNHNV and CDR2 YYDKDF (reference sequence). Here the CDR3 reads CATSRGGHDSGNTIYF. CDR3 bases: TGTGCCACCAGCCGGGGGGGCCACGACTCTGGAAACACCATATATTTT.

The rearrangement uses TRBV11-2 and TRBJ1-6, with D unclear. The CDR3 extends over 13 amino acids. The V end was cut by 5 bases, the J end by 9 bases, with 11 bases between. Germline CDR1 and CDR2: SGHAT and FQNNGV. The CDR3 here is CASSPAATSPLHF. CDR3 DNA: TGTGCCAGCAGCCCTGCGGCCACTTCACCCCTCCACTTT.

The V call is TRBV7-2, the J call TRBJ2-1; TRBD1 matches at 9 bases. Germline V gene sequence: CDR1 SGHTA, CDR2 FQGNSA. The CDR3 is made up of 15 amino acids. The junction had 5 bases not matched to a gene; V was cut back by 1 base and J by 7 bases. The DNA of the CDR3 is TGTGCCAGCAGCTTAGTTAGGGACAGGGTAAATGAGCAGTTCTTC. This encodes CASSLVRDRVNEQFF.

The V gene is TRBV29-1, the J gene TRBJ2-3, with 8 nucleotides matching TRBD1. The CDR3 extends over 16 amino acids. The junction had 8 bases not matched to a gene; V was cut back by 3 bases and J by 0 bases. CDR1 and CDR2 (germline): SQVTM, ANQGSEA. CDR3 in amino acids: CSVEGTRTGSTDTQYF. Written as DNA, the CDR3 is TGCAGCGTTGAGGGGACCCGGACAGGGAGCACAGATACGCAGTATTTT.

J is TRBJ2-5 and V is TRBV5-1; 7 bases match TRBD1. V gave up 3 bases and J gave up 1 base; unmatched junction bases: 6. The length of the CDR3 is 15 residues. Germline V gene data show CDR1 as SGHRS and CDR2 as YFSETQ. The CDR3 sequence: CASSSVRGLQETQYF. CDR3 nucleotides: TGCGCCAGCAGCTCCGTTAGGGGGCTCCAAGAGACCCAGTACTTC.

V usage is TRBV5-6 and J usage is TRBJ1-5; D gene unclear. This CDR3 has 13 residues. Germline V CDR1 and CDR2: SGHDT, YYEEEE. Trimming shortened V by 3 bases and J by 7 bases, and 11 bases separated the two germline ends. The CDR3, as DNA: TGTGCCAGCAGCTCCCCTCCTGGCCAGCCCCAGCATTTT. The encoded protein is CASSSPPGQPQHF.

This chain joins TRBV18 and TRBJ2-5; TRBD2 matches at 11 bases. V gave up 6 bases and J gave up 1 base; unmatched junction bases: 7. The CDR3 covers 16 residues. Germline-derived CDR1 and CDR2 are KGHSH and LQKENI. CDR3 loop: CASSFTSGGFQETQYF. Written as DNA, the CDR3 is TGTGCCAGCTCTTTCACTAGCGGGGGCTTCCAAGAGACCCAGTACTTC.

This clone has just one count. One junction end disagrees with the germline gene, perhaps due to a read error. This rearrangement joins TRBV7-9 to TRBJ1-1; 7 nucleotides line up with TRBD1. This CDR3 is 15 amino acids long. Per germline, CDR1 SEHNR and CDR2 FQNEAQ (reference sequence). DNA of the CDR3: TGTTCCAGCAGCAGGGGGGGCAGTATGAACACTGAAGCTTTCTTT. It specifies CSSSRGGSMNTEAFF.

The CDR3 spells CASSAPGTGGYEQYF. CDR3 sequence (DNA): TGTGCCAGCAGTGCCCCCGGGACAGGGGGCTACGAGCAGTACTTC. The chain links TRBV27 to TRBJ2-7, with 11 positions matching TRBD1. The CDR3 is 15 amino acids. V lost 5 bases to trimming and J lost 3 bases; unmatched junction nucleotides: 6. Germline lookup yields CDR1 MNHEY and CDR2 SMNVEV (reference sequence).

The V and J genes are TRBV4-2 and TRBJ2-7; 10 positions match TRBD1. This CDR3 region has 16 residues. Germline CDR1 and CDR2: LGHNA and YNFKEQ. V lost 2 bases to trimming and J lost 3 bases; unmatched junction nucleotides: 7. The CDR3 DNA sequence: TGTGCCAGCAGCCAAAGGGCGGGACAGGGGAGCTACGAGCAGTACTTC. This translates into CASSQRAGQGSYEQYF.

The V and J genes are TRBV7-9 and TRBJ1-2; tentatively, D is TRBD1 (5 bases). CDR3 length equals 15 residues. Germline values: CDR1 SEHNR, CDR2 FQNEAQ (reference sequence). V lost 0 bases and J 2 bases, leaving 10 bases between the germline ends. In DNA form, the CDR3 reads TGTGCCAGCAGCTTAGCAGGGGCCCAAAACTATGGCTACACCTTC. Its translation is CASSLAGAQNYGYTF.

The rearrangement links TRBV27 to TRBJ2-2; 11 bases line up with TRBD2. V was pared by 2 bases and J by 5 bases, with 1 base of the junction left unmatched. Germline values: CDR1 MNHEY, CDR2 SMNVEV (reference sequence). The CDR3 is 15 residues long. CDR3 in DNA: TGTGCCAGCAGTTTAAGACTAGCGGGAACCGGGGAGCTGTTTTTT. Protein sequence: CASSLRLAGTGELFF.

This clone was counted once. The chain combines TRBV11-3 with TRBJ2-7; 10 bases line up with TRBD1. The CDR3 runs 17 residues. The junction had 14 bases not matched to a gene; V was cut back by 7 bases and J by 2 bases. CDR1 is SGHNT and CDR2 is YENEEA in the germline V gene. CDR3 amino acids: CASNPRGWDRGPYEQYF. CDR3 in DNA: TGTGCCAGCAACCCCCGTGGTTGGGACAGGGGACCCTACGAGCAGTACTTC.

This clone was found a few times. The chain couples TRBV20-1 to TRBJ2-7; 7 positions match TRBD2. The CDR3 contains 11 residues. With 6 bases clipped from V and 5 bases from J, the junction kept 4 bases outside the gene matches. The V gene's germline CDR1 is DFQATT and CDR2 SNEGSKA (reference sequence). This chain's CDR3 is CSAGGTHEQYF. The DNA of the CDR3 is TGCAGTGCCGGGGGGACCCACGAGCAGTACTTC.